These T cell receptor beta chains were read from a single sample in a study of OX40 agonist ivuxolimab in advanced cancers. Profiled with immunoSEQ multiplex PCR; TCRdb holds only in-frame clones, not every one. The sample lists tens of thousands of clones, roughly 80% occurring once. The specimen comprised CD4+ or CD8+ T cells sorted from blood, sampled in a trial of the OX40 agonist ivuxolimab. These receptors originate from an adult with an advanced solid tumor such as melanoma, head and neck, liver or kidney cancer. Each CDR3 is given with its conserved first and last residue. The D gene is left open where the match is weak.

>15|TRBD1|TRBJ1-2|TRBV19
CASRLGTGQSYGYTF
TGTGCCAGTAGATTAGGAACGGGACAGTCCTATGGCTACACCTTC
>11|.|TRBJ2-1|TRBV2
CASRRSGLLFF
TGTGCCAGCAGGAGATCGGGACTTTTGTTCTTC
>16|TRBD1|TRBJ1-1|TRBV7-8
CASSAWDRGYPGEAFF
TGTGCCAGCAGCGCCTGGGACAGGGGCTACCCAGGTGAAGCTTTCTTT
>11|.|TRBJ2-5|TRBV29-1
CSVEAEETQYF
TGCAGCGTTGAAGCCGAGGAGACCCAGTACTTC
>15|.|TRBJ2-2|TRBV11-3
CASSSDGLVTGELFF
TGTGCCAGCAGCTCTGACGGGTTAGTCACCGGGGAGCTGTTTTTT
>13|.|TRBJ1-6|TRBV5-1
CASSLAGFPPLHF
TGCGCCAGCAGCTTGGCCGGGTTTCCACCCCTCCACTTT
>14|TRBD1|TRBJ2-3|TRBV10-3
CAISGDRGTDTQYF
TGTGCCATCTCGGGGGACAGGGGGACAGATACGCAGTATTTT
>14|TRBD1|TRBJ1-4|TRBV5-1
CASSLGQVGEKLFF
TGCGCCAGCAGCCTGGGACAGGTCGGTGAAAAACTGTTTTTT
>14|.|TRBJ2-1|TRBV15
CATSRGTAYNEQFF
TGTGCCACCAGCAGAGGGACAGCCTACAATGAGCAGTTCTTC
>14|.|TRBJ2-1|TRBV10-3
CAISVSSFVHEQFF
TGTGCCATCAGTGTATCTAGTTTCGTGCATGAGCAGTTCTTC
>18|TRBD1|TRBJ1-6|TRBV7-8
CASSLGGQVISYNSPLHF
TGTGCCAGCAGCTTAGGGGGACAGGTCATCTCCTATAATTCACCCCTCCACTTT
>14|.|TRBJ1-1|TRBV6-1
CAAQDLSEVTEAFF
TGTGCCGCCCAGGACCTTTCAGAGGTCACTGAAGCTTTCTTT
>15|.|TRBJ1-1|TRBV4-1
CASSQGGGGGSEAFF
TGCGCCAGCAGCCAAGGTGGGGGGGGCGGGAGTGAAGCTTTCTTT